This T cell receptor (beta chain) was profiled in a study of tumour-infiltrating T cells in Burkitt lymphoma. Overall study context: Repertoire clonality predicted overall and progression-free survival.

Here immunoSEQ multiplex PCR was the method, and the copy in TCRdb shows in-frame clones only, minus some. The sample contains roughly 2,300 clones, 80% to 90% of which appear only once. V shed 3 bases, J shed 1 base, and the junction held 5 bases outside the gene matches. The germline gives CDR1 MNHNY, CDR2 SVGAGI (reference sequence). CDR3 length: 15 residues. The V call is TRBV6-6, the J call TRBJ2-7; TRBD2 matches 8 bases. The sequence came from a human donor with diffuse large B-cell lymphoma. Sequencing used tumor tissue. The CDR3 sequence: CASSYNGGASYEQYF. As DNA, the CDR3 is TGTGCCAGCAGTTATAACGGGGGGGCGTCCTACGAGCAGTACTTC.